One T cell receptor (beta chain) is described in this entry. This record comes from a study of cytomegalovirus exposure and HLA in healthy donors. PCR used 60 Vbeta primers and 13 Jbeta primers. The table came from immunoSEQ multiplex PCR; TCRdb's copy has only in-frame clones and leaves some out. The sample has some 120,000 clones, 81% seen once; the top ten hold roughly 4.1%. This sequence originates from a man aged 18 to 29 in good health and CMV-seropositive. The source material was PBMCs.

CDR3 loop: CASSVFGGTTYEQYF. The CDR3, as DNA: TGTGCCAGCAGTGTTTTCGGCGGGACCACCTACGAGCAGTACTTC. This chain connects TRBV2 to TRBJ2-7, with D possibly matching TRBD2 (6 bases). Germline CDR1 reads SNHLY; CDR2 reads FYNNEI. Trimming cost V 4 bases and J 2 bases, with 15 bases left between them. This CDR3 spans 15 amino acids.